This TCR beta chain was sequenced for a study of cytomegalovirus exposure and HLA in healthy donors. Study conclusions and caveats: The investigators catalogued some 160 TCR beta chains as cytomegalovirus-associated.

The method was immunoSEQ multiplex PCR; TCRdb's version includes in-frame clones alone and lacks a portion of them. The sample shows roughly 100,000 clones, approximately 94% of them seen only once. As concerns this clone: The target antigen is unknown.

Sequencing was performed on PBMCs. The TCR sequence derives from a woman younger than 35 in good health and CMV-seronegative.

In nucleotides, the CDR3 is TGTGCCAGTAGTATCCGCCGGGGGGACACCATATATTTT. Translating it yields CASSIRRGDTIYF. The chain carries TRBV19 and TRBJ1-3; D is perhaps TRBD1 (5 bases). The V gene lost 3 bases and the J gene lost 8 bases, with 11 bases spanning the gap. CDR1 LNHDA and CDR2 SQIVND come from the germline V gene (reference sequence). This CDR3 has 13 amino acids.